This entry concerns a single T cell receptor beta chain. The CDR3 goes on 3 residues after the read ends, and that part is filled in from the germline J gene. Assay used: immunoSEQ multiplex PCR; TCRdb lists only in-frame clones, some missing. The sample table includes about 35,000 clones. Trimming took off 3 bases at V and 2 bases at J, with 8 bases between the two ends. Germline CDR1 KGHSH, CDR2 LQKENI. There are 14 residues in the CDR3. The entry originates in a study of T cells in women clearing cervical HPV infection. About the study: Case blood drawn at lesion detection; control blood after infection cleared.

The TCR comes from a woman aged 18-70 years with a cervical HPV16 infection that either progressed to CIN3+ or cleared (not recorded which). What was sequenced was blood buffy coat. The J gene is TRBJ2-1, the V gene TRBV18; D perhaps matches TRBD1 (6 bases). The CDR3 DNA, read in part, is TGTGCCAGCTCACCCGGGACAACCTACAATGAG. Amino acids: CASSPGTTYNE. The entire CDR3 protein reads CASSPGTTYNEQFF.